The 28 T cell receptor beta chains in this list originate from one sample, sequenced in a study of shared clonotypes between healthy human individuals. Clones were sequenced by immunoSEQ multiplex PCR, and TCRdb holds only the in-frame ones, with some missing. The data show millions of clones, around 90% seen once. Material: naive CD4+ T cells sorted from blood. Subset reported: CD45RA+ positively selected. Every receptor here comes from a man aged 18 to 29 in good health.

V and J are TRBV4-3 and TRBJ2-1; 11 bases are a match to TRBD2. The CDR3 has 16 residues. Germline-derived CDR1 and CDR2 are LGHNA and YSLEER. Trimming removed 1 base from V and 12 bases from J; junction bases left unmatched: 11. In nucleotides, the CDR3 is TGCGCCAGCAGCCAAGGTACTAGCGGGAGTTATTTCGGGCAGTTCTTC. This codes for CASSQGTSGSYFGQFF.

The chain couples TRBV2 to TRBJ2-7; D gene uncertain. This CDR3 is 12 amino acids long. Trimming stripped 7 bases from V and 6 bases from J, with 13 bases between. Germline V CDR1 and CDR2: SNHLY, FYNNEI. The CDR3 nucleotides read TGTGCCAGCACTCTGAAGCACAGCGAGCAGTACTTC. Its translation is CASTLKHSEQYF.

The genes are TRBV30 and TRBJ1-4; D is possibly TRBD1 (6 bases). The CDR3 contains 15 residues. The V gene lost 5 bases and the J gene lost 0 bases, with 13 bases spanning the gap. The V gene's germline CDR1 is GTSNPN and CDR2 SVGIG (reference sequence). CDR3 in amino acids: CAWESRQATNEKLFF. The CDR3 region has the DNA TGTGCCTGGGAGTCAAGACAGGCAACTAATGAAAAACTGTTTTTT. Filled out from reference TRBV30 and TRBJ1-4, the complete variable domain reads SQTIHQWPATLVQPVGSPLSLECTVEGTSNPNLYWYRQAAGRGLQLLFYSVGIGQISSEVPQNLSASRPQDRQFILSSKKLLLSDSGFYLCAWESRQATNEKLFFGSGTQLSVL.

The table lists this clone with a count of one. The rearrangement links TRBV2 to TRBJ2-7; TRBD1 matches at 9 bases. CDR3 length: 12 amino acids. Per germline, CDR1 SNHLY and CDR2 FYNNEI. Trimming cost V 11 bases and J 5 bases; bases outside gene matches: 7. The chain's CDR3 is CAGGTGSNEQYF. CDR3 nucleotides: TGTGCCGGGGGGACAGGGTCTAACGAGCAGTACTTC.

This clone was counted a single time. The sample contains more than one DNA sequence encoding this CDR3. The J gene is TRBJ2-3, the V gene TRBV7-6; D is perhaps TRBD2 (5 bases). The CDR3 is 14 amino acids. CDR1 is SGHVS, CDR2 FNYEAQ, per germline. The germline V and J ends were trimmed by 3 bases and 0 bases, with 7 bases remaining between them. The CDR3 reads CASSLWESTDTQYF. The CDR3 DNA reads TGTGCCAGCAGCTTGTGGGAGAGCACAGATACGCAGTATTTT.

This clone came up once. This rearrangement joins TRBV10-1 to TRBJ2-3; 9 bases agree with TRBD1. Germline V gives CDR1 WNHNN, CDR2 SYGVQD (reference sequence). The CDR3 totals 16 residues. Trimming took 2 bases from V and 9 from J; bases not matched to a gene: 12. The CDR3 reads CASSETGTGPRGTQYF. CDR3 DNA: TGCGCCAGCAGTGAGACCGGGACAGGGCCAAGGGGGACGCAGTATTTT.

This chain connects TRBV21-1 to TRBJ1-4. TRBV21-1 has pseudogene status. The CDR3 is 15 residues long. CDR3 amino acids: CASSKEGRPNEKLFF. In DNA form, the CDR3 reads TGTGCCAGCAGCAAAGAAGGACGGCCTAATGAAAAACTGTTTTTT.

The chain recombines TRBV4-3 with TRBJ2-3, with D maybe TRBD1 (5 bases). The germline V and J ends were trimmed by 1 base and 2 bases, with 16 bases remaining between them. The CDR3 is 17 amino acids. CDR1 LGHNA and CDR2 YSLEER come from the germline V gene. In DNA form, the CDR3 reads TGCGCCAGCAGCCAAGGGGATATTTTTGGGGCCACAGATACGCAGTATTTT. Translated, it gives CASSQGDIFGATDTQYF.

CDR3 bases: TGTGCCAGTAGTAGTAGTTTCAGGGGGGACACTGAAGCTTTCTTT. It codes for CASSSSFRGDTEAFF. This rearrangement joins TRBV19 to TRBJ1-1; 7 bases agree with TRBD1. The ends lost 4 bases at V and 3 bases at J; junction bases unmatched: 8. From germline, CDR1 is LNHDA and CDR2 SQIVND (reference sequence). CDR3 length: 15 amino acids.

The CDR3 DNA reads as TGTGCCATCAGTGAGTCGGTTGGGCAAGGATCCACTGAAGCTTTCTTT. Protein: CAISESVGQGSTEAFF. The rearrangement uses TRBV10-3 and TRBJ1-1, with D unresolved. Germline V gene data show CDR1 as ENHRY and CDR2 as SYGVKD. The V gene lost 0 bases and the J gene lost 4 bases, with 15 bases spanning the gap. The CDR3 contains 16 residues.

The chain employs TRBV6-1 and TRBJ2-5, with 7 bases identical to TRBD1. The germline V gene has CDR1 MNHNS and CDR2 SASEGT. V gave up 5 bases and J gave up 0 bases; unmatched junction bases: 3. The CDR3 is 14 amino acids. The DNA for the CDR3 is TGTGCCAGCAGTTTACAGGGGTACCAAGAGACCCAGTACTTC. Translation: CASSLQGYQETQYF.

The rearrangement links TRBV11-2 to TRBJ1-2, with a tentative D call TRBD1 (6 bases). The germline CDR1 and CDR2 sequences are SGHAT and FQNNGV. This CDR3 region has 13 residues. V was cut by 5 bases and J by 4 bases, with 11 bases left in between. This chain's CDR3 is CASSHDRTYGYTF. The CDR3 DNA follows: TGTGCCAGCAGCCACGACAGGACCTATGGCTACACCTTC.

The V call is TRBV5-4, the J call TRBJ2-7, with 7 bases matching TRBD2. V shed 0 bases, J shed 2 bases, and the junction held 8 bases outside the gene matches. The germline gives CDR1 SGHNT, CDR2 YYREEE (reference sequence). This CDR3 region has 16 residues. CDR3 nucleotide sequence: TGTGCCAGCAGCTTGGCCCCTCCACGGGGGGCCTACGAGCAGTACTTC. Encoded protein: CASSLAPPRGAYEQYF.

The J gene is TRBJ1-1, the V gene TRBV7-9, with a weak D call TRBD1 (5 bases). The CDR3 has 14 amino acids. Germline CDR1 is SEHNR and CDR2 is FQNEAQ (reference sequence). Trimming removed 2 bases from V and 4 bases from J, with 11 bases in between. This chain's CDR3 is CASSLTKGSTEAFF. The CDR3 DNA follows: TGTGCCAGCAGCTTAACTAAGGGGAGCACTGAAGCTTTCTTT. Full variable domain (missing parts from reference TRBV7-9 and TRBJ1-1): DTGVSQNPRHKITKRGQNVTFRCDPISEHNRLYWYRQTLGQGPEFLTYFQNEAQLEKSRLLSDRFSAERPKGSFSTLEIQRTEQGDSAMYLCASSLTKGSTEAFFGQGTRLTVV.

The V call is TRBV6-1, the J call TRBJ2-7, with TRBD2 as a possible D gene (5 bases). Germline V gives CDR1 MNHNS, CDR2 SASEGT. With 6 bases removed from V and 2 bases from J, the gap between germline ends came to 14 bases. The CDR3 runs to 14 residues. CDR3 DNA: TGTGCCAGCAGGTATTTCATGGGAGCCTACGAGCAGTACTTC. It specifies CASRYFMGAYEQYF.

Remarks on this clone: At the DNA level, this CDR3 is encoded by other sequences in the same sample as well. The rearrangement joins TRBV11-3 to TRBJ2-2; 7 bases fit TRBD1. The ends lost 3 bases at V and 8 bases at J; junction bases unmatched: 0. The CDR3 extends over 12 amino acids. Per the germline V gene, CDR1 is SGHNT and CDR2 is YENEEA. The CDR3 loop is CASSLDRGELFF. CDR3 in DNA: TGTGCCAGCAGCTTGGACAGGGGGGAGCTGTTTTTT.

The rearrangement joins TRBV18 to TRBJ1-1; TRBD1 is a possible D gene (6 bases). Trimming took 1 base from V and 5 from J, leaving 14 bases between them. CDR3 length: 15 amino acids. The germline V gene has CDR1 KGHSH and CDR2 LQKENI. The CDR3 protein is CASSPRGGAGTEAFF. CDR3 nucleotides: TGTGCCAGCTCACCACGTGGGGGCGCGGGTACTGAAGCTTTCTTT. The full variable domain, in which reference TRBV18 and TRBJ1-1 provide the parts outside the CDR3, is NAGVMQNPRHLVRRRGQEARLRCSPMKGHSHVYWYRQLPEEGLKFMVYLQKENIIDESGMPKERFSAEFPKEGPSILRIQQVVRGDSAAYFCASSPRGGAGTEAFFGQGTRLTVV.

The rearrangement uses TRBV14 and TRBJ2-7, with D unclear. CDR1 and CDR2 from the germline V gene are SGHDN and FVKESK. Trimming pared 2 bases from V and 6 bases from J, leaving 11 bases between. The CDR3 length is 13 residues. The CDR3: CASSQTHLGEQYF. CDR3 in DNA: TGTGCCAGCAGCCAAACCCATTTGGGCGAGCAGTACTTC.

This rearrangement joins TRBV27 to TRBJ2-2, with D maybe TRBD1 (6 bases). This CDR3 comprises 15 residues. Trimming took 7 bases from V and 3 from J, leaving 15 bases between them. Germline V gives CDR1 MNHEY, CDR2 SMNVEV (reference sequence). CDR3 loop: CASTTGQTYTGELFF. The CDR3 coding sequence is TGTGCCAGCACCACAGGACAGACTTACACCGGGGAGCTGTTTTTT.

V and J are TRBV7-3 and TRBJ2-1; 9 bases map to TRBD1. V shed 0 bases and J 2 bases; nucleotides not matched to a gene: 5. The V gene's germline CDR1 is SGHTA and CDR2 FQGTGA. The CDR3 covers 17 residues. The chain's CDR3 is CASSLTGTGQTYNEQFF. In nucleotides, the CDR3 is TGTGCCAGCAGCTTAACGGGGACAGGGCAGACCTACAATGAGCAGTTCTTC.

About this clone: The sample carries other DNA sequences with the same CDR3. This rearrangement joins TRBV5-4 to TRBJ1-1; D remains unclear. Trimming left V 2 bases short and J 2 bases short, with 4 bases between. The CDR3 totals 12 residues. Germline CDR1 reads SGHNT; CDR2 reads YYREEE (reference sequence). The CDR3 reads CASSFGNTEAFF. DNA of the CDR3: TGTGCCAGCAGCTTTGGCAACACTGAAGCTTTCTTT.

The genes are TRBV27 and TRBJ2-2, with 8 bases that match TRBD1. Germline lookup yields CDR1 MNHEY and CDR2 SMNVEV (reference sequence). The V segment lost 6 bases and the J segment 1 base; nucleotides outside the gene matches: 7. The CDR3 length is 16 residues. CDR3 coding DNA: TGTGCCAGCAGGCCGGACAGGGAAAAGAACACCGGGGAGCTGTTTTTT. This encodes CASRPDREKNTGELFF.

The J gene is TRBJ1-2, the V gene TRBV6-5, with 10 bases aligning to TRBD1. The V and J ends lost 2 bases and 5 bases, in that order; junction bases with no gene match: 2. CDR1 is MNHEY, CDR2 SVGAGI, per germline. The CDR3 is 14 amino acids. The CDR3: CASSYDRGRYGYTF. In nucleotides, the CDR3 is TGTGCCAGCAGTTACGACAGGGGGCGTTATGGCTACACCTTC.

V usage is TRBV7-2 and J usage is TRBJ2-7; D uncertain. The CDR3 consists of 13 residues. Germline V CDR1 and CDR2: SGHTA, FQGNSA. V was cut by 5 bases and J by 2 bases, with 10 bases left in between. CDR3 DNA sequence: TGTGCCAGCAGCGCCGGACGGGCCTACGAGCAGTACTTC. It codes for CASSAGRAYEQYF.

This rearrangement joins TRBV18 to TRBJ2-6, with TRBD1 matching 8 bases. There are 15 residues in the CDR3. J gave up 9 bases and V 6 bases, and 10 bases lay outside the gene matches. CDR1 and CDR2 (germline): KGHSH, LQKENI. CDR3 region: CASSYRQGFDNVLTF. CDR3 DNA: TGTGCCAGCTCGTACCGACAGGGGTTCGACAACGTCCTGACTTTC.

The chain has TRBV7-9 and TRBJ2-5; D might be TRBD1 (6 bases). Germline-derived CDR1 and CDR2 are SEHNR and FQNEAQ (reference sequence). There are 15 residues in the CDR3. Deletions cut 1 base from V and 4 bases from J, with 13 bases between. The CDR3 loop reads CASSLGQALGETQYF. The DNA of the CDR3 is TGTGCCAGCAGCTTAGGACAGGCCCTCGGAGAGACCCAGTACTTC.

This clone was seen only a few times. Other DNA sequences within the sample encode an identical CDR3. The chain joins TRBV5-1 to TRBJ2-4; D is undetermined. V was cut by 0 bases and J by 6 bases, with 4 bases left in between. CDR1 and CDR2 (germline): SGHRS, YFSETQ. This CDR3 comprises 12 residues. CDR3: CASSLEGNIQYF. In nucleotides, the CDR3 is TGCGCCAGCAGCTTGGAAGGAAACATTCAGTACTTC. Together with reference TRBV5-1 and TRBJ2-4, the CDR3 gives the full variable domain: KAGVTQTPRYLIKTRGQQVTLSCSPISGHRSVSWYQQTPGQGLQFLFEYFSETQRNKGNFPGRFSGRQFSNSRSEMNVSTLELGDSALYLCASSLEGNIQYFGAGTRLSVL.

The CDR3 spells CASSLGGGSTDTQYF. As DNA, the CDR3 is TGTGCCAGCAGTTTAGGGGGGGGGAGCACAGATACGCAGTATTTT. The chain combines TRBV28 with TRBJ2-3, with TRBD2 matching over 7 bases. This CDR3 has 15 residues. After removal of 2 bases from V and 0 bases from J, the junction contained 2 bases not matched to a gene. Per the germline V gene, CDR1 is MDHEN and CDR2 is SYDVKM.